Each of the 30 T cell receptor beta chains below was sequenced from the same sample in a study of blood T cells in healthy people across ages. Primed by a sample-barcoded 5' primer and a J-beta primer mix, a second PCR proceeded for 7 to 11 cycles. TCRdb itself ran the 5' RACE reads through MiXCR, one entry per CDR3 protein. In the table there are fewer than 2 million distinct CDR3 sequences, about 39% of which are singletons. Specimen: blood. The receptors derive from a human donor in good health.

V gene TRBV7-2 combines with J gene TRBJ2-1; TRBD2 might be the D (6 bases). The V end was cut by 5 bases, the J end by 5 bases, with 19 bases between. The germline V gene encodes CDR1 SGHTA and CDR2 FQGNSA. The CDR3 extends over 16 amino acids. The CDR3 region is CASSPLLASFDNEQFF. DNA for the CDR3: TGTGCCAGCAGCCCCCTACTAGCCTCGTTCGACAATGAGCAGTTCTTC.

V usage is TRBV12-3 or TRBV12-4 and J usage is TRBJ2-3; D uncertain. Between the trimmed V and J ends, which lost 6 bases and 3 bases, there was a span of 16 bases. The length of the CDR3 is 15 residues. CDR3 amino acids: CASSSPGVLTDTQYF. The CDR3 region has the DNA TGTGCCAGCAGCTCCCCCGGAGTATTAACAGATACGCAGTATTTT.

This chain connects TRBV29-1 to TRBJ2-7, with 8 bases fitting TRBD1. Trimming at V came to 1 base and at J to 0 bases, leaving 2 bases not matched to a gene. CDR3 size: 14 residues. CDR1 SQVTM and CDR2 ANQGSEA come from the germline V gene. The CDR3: CSVEGTGSSYEQYF. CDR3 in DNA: TGCAGCGTTGAAGGGACAGGGAGCTCCTACGAGCAGTACTTC.

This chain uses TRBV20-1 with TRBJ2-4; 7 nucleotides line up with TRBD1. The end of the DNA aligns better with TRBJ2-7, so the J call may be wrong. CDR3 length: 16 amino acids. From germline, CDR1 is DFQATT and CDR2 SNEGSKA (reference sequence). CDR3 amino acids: CSASSPSGTATYEQYF. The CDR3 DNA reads TGCAGTGCTAGTTCTCCCTCCGGGACAGCGACCTACGAGCAGTACTTC.

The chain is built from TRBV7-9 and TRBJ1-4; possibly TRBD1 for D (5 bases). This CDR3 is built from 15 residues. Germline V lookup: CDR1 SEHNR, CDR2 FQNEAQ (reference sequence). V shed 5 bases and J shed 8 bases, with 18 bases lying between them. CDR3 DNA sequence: TGTGCCAGCAGCACCCAGGGCTCGGTTAGAGAAAAACTGTTTTTT. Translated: CASSTQGSVREKLFF. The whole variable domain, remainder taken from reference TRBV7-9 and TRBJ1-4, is DTGVSQNPRHKITKRGQNVTFRCDPISEHNRLYWYRQTLGQGPEFLTYFQNEAQLEKSRLLSDRFSAERPKGSFSTLEIQRTEQGDSAMYLCASSTQGSVREKLFFGSGTQLSVL.

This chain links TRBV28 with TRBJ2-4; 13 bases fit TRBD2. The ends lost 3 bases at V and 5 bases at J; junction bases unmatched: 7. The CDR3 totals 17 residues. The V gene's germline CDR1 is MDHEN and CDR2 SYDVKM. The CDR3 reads CASSFRGLAGDQNIQYF. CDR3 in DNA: TGTGCCAGCAGTTTCCGCGGACTAGCGGGGGATCAAAACATTCAGTACTTC. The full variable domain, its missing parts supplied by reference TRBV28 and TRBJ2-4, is DVKVTQSSRYLVKRTGEKVFLECVQDMDHENMFWYRQDPGLGLRLIYFSYDVKMKEKGDIPEGYSVSREKKERFSLILESASTNQTSMYLCASSFRGLAGDQNIQYFGAGTRLSVL.

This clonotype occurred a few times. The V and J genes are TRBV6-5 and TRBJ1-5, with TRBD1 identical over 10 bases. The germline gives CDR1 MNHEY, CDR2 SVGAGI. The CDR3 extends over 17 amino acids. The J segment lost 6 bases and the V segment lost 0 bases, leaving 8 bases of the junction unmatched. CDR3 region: CASSYSATGGLTQPQHF. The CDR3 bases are TGTGCCAGCAGTTACTCCGCGACAGGGGGCCTAACTCAGCCCCAGCATTTT.

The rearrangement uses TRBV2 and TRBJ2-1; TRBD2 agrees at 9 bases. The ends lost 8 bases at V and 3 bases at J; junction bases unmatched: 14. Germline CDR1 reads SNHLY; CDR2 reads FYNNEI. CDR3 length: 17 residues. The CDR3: CASLVAGGRRIYNEQFF. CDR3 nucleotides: TGTGCCAGCCTGGTGGCGGGGGGGCGACGAATCTACAATGAGCAGTTCTTC.

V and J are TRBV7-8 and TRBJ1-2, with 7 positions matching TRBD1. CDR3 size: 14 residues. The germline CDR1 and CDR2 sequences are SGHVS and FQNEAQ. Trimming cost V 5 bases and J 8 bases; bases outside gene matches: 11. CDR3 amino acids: CASSRQTGPRGYTF. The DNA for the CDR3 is TGTGCCAGCAGCAGGCAGACAGGGCCGCGCGGCTACACCTTC.

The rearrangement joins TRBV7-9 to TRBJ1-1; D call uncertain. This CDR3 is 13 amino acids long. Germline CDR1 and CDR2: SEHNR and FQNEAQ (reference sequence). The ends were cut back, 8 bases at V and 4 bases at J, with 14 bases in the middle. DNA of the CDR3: TGTGCCAGCCGGCCCAATACGGCCACTGAAGCTTTCTTT. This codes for CASRPNTATEAFF.

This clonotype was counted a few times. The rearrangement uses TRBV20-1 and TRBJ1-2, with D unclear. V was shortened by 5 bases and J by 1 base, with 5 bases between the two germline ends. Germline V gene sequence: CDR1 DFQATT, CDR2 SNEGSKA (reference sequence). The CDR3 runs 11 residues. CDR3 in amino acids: CSAGSNYGYTF. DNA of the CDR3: TGCAGTGCTGGCAGTAACTATGGCTACACCTTC.

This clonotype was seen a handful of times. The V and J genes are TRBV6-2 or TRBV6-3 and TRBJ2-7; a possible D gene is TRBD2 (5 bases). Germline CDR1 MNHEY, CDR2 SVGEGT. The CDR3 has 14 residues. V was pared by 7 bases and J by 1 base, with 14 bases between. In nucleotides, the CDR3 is TGTGCCAGCATCCCTGGAGGCTCTTCCTACGAGCAGTACTTC. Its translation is CASIPGGSSYEQYF.

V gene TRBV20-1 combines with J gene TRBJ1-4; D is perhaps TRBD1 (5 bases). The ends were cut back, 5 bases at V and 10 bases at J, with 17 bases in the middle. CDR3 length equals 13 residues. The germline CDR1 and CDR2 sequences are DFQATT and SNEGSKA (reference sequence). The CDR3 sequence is CSAGLGRGGKLFF. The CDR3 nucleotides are TGCAGTGCTGGACTCGGCCGGGGGGGAAAACTGTTTTTT.

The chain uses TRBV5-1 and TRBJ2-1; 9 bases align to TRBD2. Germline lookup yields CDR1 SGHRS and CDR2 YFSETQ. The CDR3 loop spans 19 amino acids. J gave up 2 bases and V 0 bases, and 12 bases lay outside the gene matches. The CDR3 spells CASSLAGTSLKLTYNEQFF. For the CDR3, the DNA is TGCGCCAGCAGCTTGGCCGGGACTAGCCTTAAACTCACCTACAATGAGCAGTTCTTC.

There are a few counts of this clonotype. Here the CDR3 reads CASTGTGGAGANVLTF. CDR3 bases: TGTGCCAGCACCGGGACAGGGGGCGCTGGGGCCAACGTCCTGACTTTC. The chain recombines TRBV2 with TRBJ2-6; 12 bases line up with TRBD1. J lost 2 bases, V lost 7 bases, and 3 bases had no gene match. CDR3 length equals 16 residues. Germline V gene sequence: CDR1 SNHLY, CDR2 FYNNEI.

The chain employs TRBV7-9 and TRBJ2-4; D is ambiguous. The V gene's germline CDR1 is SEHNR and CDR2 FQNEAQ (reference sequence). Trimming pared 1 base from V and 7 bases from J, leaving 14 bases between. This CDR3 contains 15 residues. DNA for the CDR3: TGTGCCAGCAGCTTAGTCATCAGTAATCTGAACATTCAGTACTTC. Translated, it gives CASSLVISNLNIQYF.

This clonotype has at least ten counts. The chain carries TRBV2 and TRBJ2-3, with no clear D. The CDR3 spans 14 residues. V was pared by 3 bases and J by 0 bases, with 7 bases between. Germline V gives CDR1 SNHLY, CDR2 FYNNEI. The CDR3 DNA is TGTGCCAGCAGTGATAGAACGAGCACAGATACGCAGTATTTT. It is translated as CASSDRTSTDTQYF.

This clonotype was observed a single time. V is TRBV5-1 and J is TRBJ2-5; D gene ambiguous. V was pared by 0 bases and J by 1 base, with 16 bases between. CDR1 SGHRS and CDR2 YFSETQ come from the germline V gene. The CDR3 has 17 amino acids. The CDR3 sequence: CASSLGDWDPLQETQYF. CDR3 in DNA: TGCGCCAGCAGCTTGGGTGACTGGGATCCACTCCAAGAGACCCAGTACTTC.

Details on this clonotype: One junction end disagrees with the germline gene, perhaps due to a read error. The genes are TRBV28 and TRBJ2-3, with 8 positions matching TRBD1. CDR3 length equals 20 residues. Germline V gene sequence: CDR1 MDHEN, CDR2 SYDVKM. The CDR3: CVSRTPKIGQGGLGTDAQYF. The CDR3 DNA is TGTGTCAGCCGCACACCTAAAATAGGACAGGGAGGATTGGGCACAGATGCGCAGTATTTT.

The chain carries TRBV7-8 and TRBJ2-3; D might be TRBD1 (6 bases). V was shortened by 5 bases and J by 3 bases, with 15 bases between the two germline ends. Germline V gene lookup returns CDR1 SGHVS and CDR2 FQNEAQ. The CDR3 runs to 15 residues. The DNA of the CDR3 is TGTGCCAGCAGCCCCCGTGTCAGGGGTACAGATACGCAGTATTTT. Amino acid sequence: CASSPRVRGTDTQYF.

CDR3 sequence: CASSPPPSGLYNEQFF. The CDR3 nucleotides are TGTGCCAGCAGCCCCCCCCCTAGCGGACTTTACAATGAGCAGTTCTTC. V is TRBV9 and J is TRBJ2-1, with TRBD2 identical over 7 bases. The junction had 11 bases not matched to a gene; V was cut back by 4 bases and J by 4 bases. Germline V lookup: CDR1 SGDLS, CDR2 YYNGEE. The CDR3 has 16 residues.

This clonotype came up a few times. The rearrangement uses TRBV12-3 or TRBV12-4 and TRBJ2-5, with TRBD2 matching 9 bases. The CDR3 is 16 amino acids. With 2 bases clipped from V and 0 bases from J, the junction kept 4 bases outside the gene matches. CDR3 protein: CASSLLSGGYQETQYF. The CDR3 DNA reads TGTGCCAGCAGTTTATTAAGCGGGGGGTACCAAGAGACCCAGTACTTC.

The CDR3 DNA is TGTGCCAGCAACTACGCACCGGGACAGGGCGATTTGTCTCTCTCTGGGGCCAACGTCCTGACTTTC. Protein product: CASNYAPGQGDLSLSGANVLTF. The chain recombines TRBV13 with TRBJ2-6; TRBD1 matches at 9 bases. Unmatched junction bases numbered 22, after V lost 7 bases and J lost 0 bases. CDR3 length: 22 amino acids. CDR1 and CDR2 from the germline V gene are PRHDT and FYEKMQ (reference sequence).

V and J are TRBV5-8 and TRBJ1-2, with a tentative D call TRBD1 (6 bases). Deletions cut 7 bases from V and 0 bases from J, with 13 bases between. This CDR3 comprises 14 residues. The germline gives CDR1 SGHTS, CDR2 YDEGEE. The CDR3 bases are TGTGCCAGCGCCCGGGACACAACTAACTATGGCTACACCTTC. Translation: CASARDTTNYGYTF.

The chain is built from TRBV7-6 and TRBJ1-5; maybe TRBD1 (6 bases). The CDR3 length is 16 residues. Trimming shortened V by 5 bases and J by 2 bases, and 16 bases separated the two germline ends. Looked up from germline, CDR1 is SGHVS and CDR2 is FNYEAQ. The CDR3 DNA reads TGTGCCAGCAGCCAGAGTCAGGGGTCAGGCAATCAGCCCCAGCATTTT. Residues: CASSQSQGSGNQPQHF.

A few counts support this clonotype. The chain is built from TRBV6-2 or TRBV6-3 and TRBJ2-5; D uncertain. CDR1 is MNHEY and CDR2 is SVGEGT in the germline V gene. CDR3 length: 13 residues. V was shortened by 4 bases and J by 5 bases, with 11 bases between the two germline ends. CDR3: CASSWVVLETQYF. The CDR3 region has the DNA TGTGCCAGCAGTTGGGTTGTATTGGAGACCCAGTACTTC.

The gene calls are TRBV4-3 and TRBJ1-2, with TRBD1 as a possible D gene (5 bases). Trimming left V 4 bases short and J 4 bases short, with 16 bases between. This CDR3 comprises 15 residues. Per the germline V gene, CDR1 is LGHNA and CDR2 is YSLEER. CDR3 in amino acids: CASSPRTGLGYGYTF. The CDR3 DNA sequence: TGCGCCAGCAGCCCCCGAACAGGTTTGGGCTATGGCTACACCTTC.

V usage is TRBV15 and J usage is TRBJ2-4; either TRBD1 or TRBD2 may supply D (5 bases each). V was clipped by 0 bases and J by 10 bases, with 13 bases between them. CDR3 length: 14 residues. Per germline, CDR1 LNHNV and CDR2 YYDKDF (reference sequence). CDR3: CATSRDLGVEIQYF. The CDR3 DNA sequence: TGTGCCACCAGCAGAGACTTGGGGGTTGAGATTCAGTACTTC.

The CDR3 sequence: CASGWMGQTTGELFF. The CDR3 DNA reads as TGTGCCAGCGGCTGGATGGGTCAGACCACCGGGGAGCTGTTTTTT. The chain couples TRBV2 to TRBJ2-2; D not certain. V was clipped by 8 bases and J by 4 bases, with 17 bases between them. Germline assignment: CDR1 SNHLY and CDR2 FYNNEI. CDR3 size: 15 residues.

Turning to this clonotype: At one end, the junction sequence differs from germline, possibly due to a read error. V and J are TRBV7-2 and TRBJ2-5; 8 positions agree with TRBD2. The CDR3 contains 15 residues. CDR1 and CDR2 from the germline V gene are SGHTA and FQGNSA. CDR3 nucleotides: TGTGCCAGCAGCTTACAGCGGGGGCGACAAGAGACCCGGTACTTC. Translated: CASSLQRGRQETRYF.